This T cell receptor (beta chain) is drawn from a study of shared clonotypes between healthy human individuals. Study results and caveats: What rarefaction showed was incomplete sorted-subset sequencing despite large depth.

The CDR3 has 12 residues. Concerning this clone: Its antigen is unidentified.

TCRdb's table, derived via immunoSEQ multiplex PCR, lists solely in-frame clones and lacks some. The table includes about 2.1 million clones, approximately 92% detected once. CD45RO-negative, CCR7-positively selected cells formed the naive CD8 fraction, excluding terminally differentiated effector memory CD45RA+ cells. The TCR originated in a man younger than 35 in good health. Some clones in this sample may be carry-over from other donors' samples. The chain employs TRBV21-1 and TRBJ2-2. TRBV21-1 is a pseudogene. Sequenced material: naive CD8+ T cells from PBMCs. The chain's CDR3 is CASTADRGELFF. As DNA, the CDR3 is TGTGCCAGCACGGCTGACCGCGGGGAGCTGTTTTTT.